The source of this TCR beta chain is a study of blood T cell repertoires in COVID-19. Study context: Italy, Spain and the United States were the sources of the convalescent and acute COVID-19 samples. PBMCs, B-cell-depleted T cells, or T cells were the source of the cDNA or gDNA that made up the material.

Authors' methods: Amplifying reference gene primers gave estimates of nucleated cell counts. The table came from immunoSEQ multiplex PCR; TCRdb's copy has only in-frame clones and leaves some out. Clonal size and the V and J genes are those of that table, whereas D and trimming came from the DNA. The sample has some 280,000 clones; approximately 80% are singletons. The CDR3 consists of 16 residues. CDR1 LGHDT and CDR2 YNNKEL come from the germline V gene (reference sequence). The junction had 7 bases not matched to a gene; V was cut back by 10 bases and J by 2 bases. The sequence was obtained from a woman between 45 and 65 years old with active or convalescent COVID-19. The rearrangement links TRBV3-1 (or the pseudogene TRBV3-2) to TRBJ2-1; TRBD2 matches 14 bases. The sequencing sample was made of peripheral blood. The DNA of the CDR3 is TGTGCCACCCACAGACTAGCGGGAGGGCCCTACAATGAGCAGTTCTTC. Residues: CATHRLAGGPYNEQFF.